This TCR beta chain was captured in a study of blood T cell repertoires in COVID-19. Authors' processing steps: Quantification of nucleated cells was approximated via reference gene primer amplification. Some clones are missing from TCRdb's copy, which holds only in-frame ones; the method was immunoSEQ multiplex PCR. The D gene and trimming were derived from the DNA, and the V and J assignments and clone size from that table. Among about 80,000 clones listed, over 70% were seen once. Trimming cost V 3 bases and J 0 bases, with 20 bases left between them. From germline, CDR1 is MNHNS and CDR2 SASEGT. The CDR3 covers 18 residues.

This TCR was recovered from a man aged 80 or over with acute or convalescent COVID-19. This chain connects TRBV6-1 to TRBJ1-1; a weak D match, TRBD1 (6 bases). The sample was peripheral blood. The CDR3 reads CASSEYLQGGRMNTEAFF. DNA for the CDR3: TGTGCCAGCAGTGAGTACCTACAGGGCGGTCGAATGAACACTGAAGCTTTCTTT.